This T cell receptor (beta chain) came from a study of lymphopenia after photon versus proton radiotherapy. Study observations and caveats: Authors raise, but do not show, better survival with proton therapy.

For this clone: Antigen specificity is unknown.

Produced via immunoSEQ multiplex PCR; TCRdb's table is partial and in-frame only. The table has over 25,000 clones, about 80% seen once. This CDR3 region has 14 residues. The V gene end was trimmed by 4 bases and the J gene end by 1 base; junction bases not matched to a gene: 7. Germline-derived CDR1 and CDR2 are SQVTM and ANQGSEA. The V call is TRBV29-1, the J call TRBJ2-7; TRBD1 matches at 7 bases. Source: peripheral blood, taken from a patient treated with proton-based radiotherapy. The TCR sequence derives from a woman aged 70-85 years with pancreatic cancer. The CDR3 reads CSVVGQGVSYEQYF. The CDR3 nucleotides are TGCAGCGTTGTTGGTCAGGGGGTTTCCTACGAGCAGTACTTC.